Listed below are T cell receptor beta chains from one sample, sequenced in a study of blood T cell repertoires in COVID-19. Some clones are missing from TCRdb's copy, which holds only in-frame ones; the method was immunoSEQ multiplex PCR. Altogether roughly 400,000 clones are present, around nine tenths being singletons, with the ten largest covering 10%. Specimen: PBMCs or T cells enriched from blood (not recorded which). These receptors were obtained from a woman aged 50 to 60 who had recovered from COVID-19. CDR3s include the opening cysteine and the closing phenylalanine or tryptophan. A D gene is named only where the DNA matches it firmly. Clone size is not always given. Where it is, it says once, few, many or a class for expanded clones.

>few|TRBJ1-1|TRBD1|TRBV6-2/TRBV6-3
CASTPDRGPGNTEAFF
TGTGCCAGCACCCCGGACAGGGGGCCGGGGAACACTGAAGCTTTCTTT
>-|TRBJ1-5|TRBD1|TRBV5-6
CASSLGGTGNQPQHF
TGTGCCAGCAGCTTGGGGGGGACAGGCAATCAGCCCCAGCATTTT
>-|TRBJ2-7|-|TRBV7-2
CASSYRDFYSYEQYF
TGTGCCAGCAGCTACCGGGACTTCTACTCCTACGAGCAGTACTTC
>-|TRBJ1-6|-|TRBV25-1
CASSEWVGENSPLHF
TGTGCCAGCAGTGAATGGGTAGGGGAAAATTCACCCCTCCACTTT
>-|TRBJ2-5|TRBD2|TRBV10-3
CATSRTSGAQETQYF
TGTGCCACCTCCAGGACTAGCGGGGCCCAAGAGACCCAGTACTTC
>-|TRBJ1-2|TRBD1|TRBV7-9
CASSSVPSTRDRGNYGYTF
TGTGCCAGCAGCTCGGTCCCCTCAACGAGGGACAGGGGGAACTATGGCTACACCTTC
>-|TRBJ2-1|-|TRBV4-1
CASSLGSSYNEQFF
TGCGCCAGCAGCCTCGGGAGCTCCTACAATGAGCAGTTCTTC
>-|TRBJ1-3|TRBD1|TRBV30
CAWSAGTAGNTIYF
TGTGCCTGGAGTGCCGGGACAGCTGGAAACACCATATATTTT
>-|TRBJ2-3|TRBD2|TRBV19
CASSRAASGGPANTQYF
TGTGCCAGTAGTAGGGCGGCTAGCGGGGGCCCCGCGAATACGCAGTATTTT
>-|TRBJ1-1|-|TRBV6-5
CASSYASRGTEAFF
TGTGCCAGCAGTTACGCCAGTCGGGGCACTGAAGCTTTCTTT